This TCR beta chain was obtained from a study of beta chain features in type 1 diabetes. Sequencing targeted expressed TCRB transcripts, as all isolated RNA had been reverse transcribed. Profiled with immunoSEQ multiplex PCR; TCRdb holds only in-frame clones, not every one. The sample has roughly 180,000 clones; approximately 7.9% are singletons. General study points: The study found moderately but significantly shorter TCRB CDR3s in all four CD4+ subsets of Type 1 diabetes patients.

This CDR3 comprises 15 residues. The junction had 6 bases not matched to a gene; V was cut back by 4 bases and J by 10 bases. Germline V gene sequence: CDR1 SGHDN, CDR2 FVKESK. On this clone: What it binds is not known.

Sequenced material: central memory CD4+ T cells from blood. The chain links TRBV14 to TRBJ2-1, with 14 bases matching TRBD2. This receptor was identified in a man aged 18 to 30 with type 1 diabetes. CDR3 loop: CASSLGTSGRKEQFF. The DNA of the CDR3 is TGTGCCAGCAGCCTCGGGACTAGCGGGAGAAAGGAGCAGTTCTTC.